This T cell receptor beta chain originates from a study of Graves' ophthalmopathy and Graves' hyperthyroidism. This clonotype was found a few times. The target antigen is unknown. RNA transcripts provided the template for amplifying TCR beta CDR3 regions. HTBI-primed first-round RT-PCR preceded second-round multiplex PCR. TCRdb reprocessed the multiplex PCR reads with MiXCR, giving one entry per CDR3 protein. The table lists 900,000 to 1,200,000 distinct CDR3 sequences, less than 45% of them singletons. General study points: In blood, most expanded thyroid clonotypes above 0.001 frequency were also detected.

This TCR derives from an adult man with Graves' hyperthyroidism. Material for sequencing was peripheral blood or thyroid tissue (not recorded which).

As DNA, the CDR3 is TGCAGTGCTACCAGGACACCGGGACTAGCGGTCCGGGGGGAGCTGTTTTTT. Translated, it gives CSATRTPGLAVRGELFF. This chain links TRBV20-1 with TRBJ2-2, with 11 bases lining up with TRBD2. The germline V gene has CDR1 DFQATT and CDR2 SNEGSKA (reference sequence). The CDR3 loop spans 17 amino acids. Unmatched junction bases numbered 15, after V lost 4 bases and J lost 8 bases.